A single sample gave rise to the 2 T cell receptor beta chains below, sequenced in a study of blood T cell repertoires in COVID-19. Repertoires were generated with immunoSEQ multiplex PCR, while TCRdb's copy carries only in-frame clones and drops some. The data contain tens of thousands of clones, just over 85% of them singletons. The sample comprised peripheral blood. These receptors were taken from a man in his thirties or forties with acute or convalescent COVID-19.

This chain connects TRBV27 to TRBJ2-3; 7 bases fit TRBD1. Germline V lookup: CDR1 MNHEY, CDR2 SMNVEV (reference sequence). V trimming: 2 bases; J trimming: 0 bases; junction bases outside the gene matches: 5. The CDR3 is made up of 16 amino acids. The CDR3 here is CASSLRDRLSTDTQYF. CDR3 nucleotide sequence: TGTGCCAGCAGTTTAAGGGACAGACTTAGCACAGATACGCAGTATTTT.

The chain links TRBV5-1 to TRBJ2-2; 8 nucleotides agree with TRBD2. This CDR3 contains 15 residues. Germline trimming cut 1 base from V and 3 bases from J; bases unmatched to any gene: 2. Germline lookup yields CDR1 SGHRS and CDR2 YFSETQ. CDR3 sequence: CASSLPGGDTGELFF. CDR3 nucleotide sequence: TGCGCCAGCAGCTTGCCCGGGGGGGACACCGGGGAGCTGTTTTTT.